This TCR beta chain came from a study of cytomegalovirus exposure and HLA in healthy donors. Study-wide results and caveats: TCR beta sequences reportedly predicted the HLA-A and HLA-B alleles of most subjects accurately.

Details on this clone: Its antigen remains unknown.

PCR was performed using 60 Vbeta and 13 Jbeta primers. Sequencing was performed with immunoSEQ multiplex PCR; in TCRdb, only in-frame clones are kept and a portion is missing. Among approximately 120,000 clones listed, around three quarters were seen once. V was clipped by 5 bases and J by 0 bases, with 11 bases between them. CDR1 and CDR2 from the germline V gene are MNHNY and SVGAGI (reference sequence). The CDR3 runs 15 residues. Source material: PBMCs. The sequence was collected from an older woman in good health and CMV-seropositive. V usage is TRBV6-6 and J usage is TRBJ1-3; D remains ambiguous. The CDR3 region has the DNA TGTGCCAGCAGTAATTTATTTAACTCTGGAAACACCATATATTTT. It encodes CASSNLFNSGNTIYF.